The 11 T cell receptor beta chains listed next were all sequenced from one sample in a study of CD8 T cells in Susac syndrome. Roughly 0.45 to 1 ug RNA was reverse transcribed with random hexamers. Each CDR3 protein is one row after TCRdb ran MiXCR on the immunoSEQ multiplex PCR reads. Of approximately 70,000 distinct CDR3 sequences listed, over 90% were seen once; the top ten hold 0.11%. The sequenced sample consisted of CD4+ T cells from PBMCs. These receptors were taken from a human donor with multiple sclerosis.

The chain recombines TRBV6-5 with TRBJ1-1, with D perhaps matching TRBD1 (5 bases). Germline CDR1 MNHEY, CDR2 SVGAGI. V was trimmed by 6 bases and J by 1 base, leaving 9 bases between them. The CDR3 is made up of 13 amino acids. CDR3 in amino acids: CASRNRRNTEAFF. As DNA, the CDR3 is TGTGCCAGCAGAAACAGGCGGAACACTGAAGCTTTCTTT.

The rearrangement joins TRBV3-1 to TRBJ2-7; D remains unclear. The V end lost 2 bases, the J end lost 3 bases, and 5 bases lay between the germline ends. Germline assignment: CDR1 LGHDT and CDR2 YNNKEL (reference sequence). This CDR3 spans 12 amino acids. CDR3 region: CASSQSVYEQYF. CDR3 sequence (DNA): TGTGCCAGCAGCCAAAGTGTCTACGAGCAGTACTTC.

This chain connects TRBV29-1 to TRBJ1-2, with D possibly TRBD1 on 5 matching bases. Germline V gives CDR1 SQVTM, CDR2 ANQGSEA. The CDR3 loop spans 13 amino acids. V lost 6 bases and J 0 bases, leaving 11 bases between the germline ends. CDR3: CSVAQGANYGYTF. The CDR3 nucleotides read TGCAGCGTGGCCCAGGGTGCTAACTATGGCTACACCTTC.

The chain is built from TRBV5-1 and TRBJ2-3; 7 nucleotides line up with TRBD1. V dropped 4 bases and J dropped 3; count of bases not matched to a gene: 5. The CDR3 spans 14 residues. Germline CDR1 is SGHRS and CDR2 is YFSETQ. CDR3 DNA sequence: TGCGCCAGCAGCCTAGGGGACAGAACAGATACGCAGTATTTT. It yields the protein CASSLGDRTDTQYF.

The CDR3 DNA sequence: TGCAGCACCCCGGGACAGGGGAAAGAGACCCAGTACTTC. Amino acids: CSTPGQGKETQYF. This chain links TRBV29-1 with TRBJ2-5, with 10 bases matching TRBD1. Germline V CDR1 and CDR2: SQVTM, ANQGSEA. The trim removed 8 bases at V and 3 bases at J, leaving 6 bases unmatched. CDR3 length: 13 residues. Variable domain in full (rest from reference TRBV29-1 and TRBJ2-5): SAVISQKPSRDICQRGTSLTIQCQVDSQVTMMFWYRQQPGQSLTLIATANQGSEATYESGFVIDKFPISRPNLTFSTLTVSNMSPEDSSIYLCSTPGQGKETQYFGPGTRLLVL.

This clonotype has only one observation. This sequence joins TRBV2 and TRBJ2-3, with TRBD2 identical over 7 bases. Germline CDR1 reads SNHLY; CDR2 reads FYNNEI. This CDR3 region has 12 residues. Trimming removed 8 bases from V and 8 bases from J; junction bases left unmatched: 7. The CDR3 here is CASSRGGVTQYF. The CDR3 DNA sequence: TGTGCCAGCTCCCGTGGGGGGGTTACGCAGTATTTT.

This chain joins TRBV3-1 and TRBJ2-7; a weak D match, TRBD2 (6 bases). V was shortened by 4 bases and J by 7 bases, with 17 bases between the two germline ends. Per germline, CDR1 LGHDT and CDR2 YNNKEL (reference sequence). The CDR3 runs to 14 residues. CDR3 DNA: TGTGCCAGCAGCCTCCCGGGGGTCCCTGGGGAGCAGTACTTC. This sequence encodes CASSLPGVPGEQYF.

J is TRBJ1-3 and V is TRBV3-1; D may be TRBD1 (5 bases). The V end was cut by 0 bases, the J end by 9 bases, with 12 bases between. The V gene's germline CDR1 is LGHDT and CDR2 YNNKEL (reference sequence). The CDR3 is 14 residues long. The CDR3 region has the DNA TGTGCCAGCAGCCAAGAGGGACGGGGATTCACCATATATTTT. It codes for CASSQEGRGFTIYF.

J is TRBJ2-7 and V is TRBV3-1; TRBD2 is a possible D gene (6 bases). The CDR3 extends over 14 amino acids. V was shortened by 2 bases and J by 0 bases, with 8 bases between the two germline ends. Germline V lookup: CDR1 LGHDT, CDR2 YNNKEL (reference sequence). The CDR3 region has the DNA TGTGCCAGCAGCCAACGGGGGAGCTCCTACGAGCAGTACTTC. Amino acids: CASSQRGSSYEQYF.

The gene calls are TRBV25-1 and TRBJ2-5, with 8 nucleotides matching TRBD2. The length of the CDR3 is 14 residues. Germline-derived CDR1 and CDR2 are MGHDK and SYGVNS. The V and J ends lost 5 bases and 5 bases, in that order; junction bases with no gene match: 7. The CDR3 DNA is TGTGCCAGCAGTATCTTCGGGGGGGCGGAGACCCAGTACTTC. This gives the protein CASSIFGGAETQYF. The full variable domain, completed using reference TRBV25-1 and TRBJ2-5, is EADIYQTPRYLVIGTGKKITLECSQTMGHDKMYWYQQDPGMELHLIHYSYGVNSTEKGDLSSESTVSRIRTEHFPLTLESARPSHTSQYLCASSIFGGAETQYFGPGTRLLVL.

The chain recombines TRBV29-1 with TRBJ1-1, with D tentatively TRBD1 (5 bases). CDR3 size: 12 residues. CDR1 and CDR2 (germline): SQVTM, ANQGSEA. With 7 bases removed from V and 4 bases from J, the gap between germline ends came to 13 bases. The CDR3 bases are TGCAGCGGCAGGGTCATCGGCACTGAAGCTTTCTTT. Translated, it gives CSGRVIGTEAFF.